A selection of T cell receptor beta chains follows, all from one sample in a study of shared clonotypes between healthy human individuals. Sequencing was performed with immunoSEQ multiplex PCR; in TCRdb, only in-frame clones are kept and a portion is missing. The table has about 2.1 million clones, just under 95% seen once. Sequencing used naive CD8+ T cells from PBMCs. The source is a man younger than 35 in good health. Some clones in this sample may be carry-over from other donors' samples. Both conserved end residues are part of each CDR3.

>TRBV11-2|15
CASSRTGGPNEKLFF
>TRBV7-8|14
CASSSRDFTYEQYF
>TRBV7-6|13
CASSPLTSGKQFF
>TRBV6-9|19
CASILPTPETSSGANVLTF
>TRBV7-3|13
CASSLLLGDEQFF
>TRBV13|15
CASSARDSPKETQYF
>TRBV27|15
CASSLSGRETYEQYF
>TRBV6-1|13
CASSLDSPYEQYF
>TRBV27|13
CASSLLGNSGYTF
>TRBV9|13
CASSGGIHNEQFF
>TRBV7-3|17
CASSPTFSPWGGTEAFF
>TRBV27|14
CASSLNTPRAEAFF
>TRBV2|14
CASSEAGWGHEQYF
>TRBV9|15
CASSVEQGRVDEQFF
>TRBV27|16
CASSYPGLGGPDTQYF
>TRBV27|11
CASRSDDEQYF
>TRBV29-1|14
CSVRISTVDNEQFF
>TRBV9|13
CASSSDRASEAFF
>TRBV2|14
CAKPGQDLNTEAFF
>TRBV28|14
CASSFGDRYQPQHF
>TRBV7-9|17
CASSLSILAGVYNEQFF
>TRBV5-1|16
CASSLDGTGGFYGYTF
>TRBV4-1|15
CASSQVTEGANEQFF
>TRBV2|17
CASSEVAYGHVKYGYTF
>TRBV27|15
CASSSRADPFNEQFF
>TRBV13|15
CASSPRLADSYEQYF
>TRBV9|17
CASSVPAPTGRNYGYTF
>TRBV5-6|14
CASSLGVSYNEQFF
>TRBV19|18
CASSIGLAGEGYDYEQYF
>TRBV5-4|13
CASSSDPGEGYTF
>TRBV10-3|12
CAITSHTDTQYF
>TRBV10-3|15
CAIAGGDRGPYEQYF
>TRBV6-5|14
CASTPRAGHYGYTF
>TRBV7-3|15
CASSLTGGPLHEQYF
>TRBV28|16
CASSFSGRGSSYEQYF
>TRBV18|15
CASSPQAGGNEKLFF
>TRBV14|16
CASSQAGIPGGNEQFF
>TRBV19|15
CASSRDAKGNQPQHF
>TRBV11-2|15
CASSLDQVGVDEQYF
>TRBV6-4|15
CASSATSGSGDTQYF
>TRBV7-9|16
CASSLRGREANYGYTF
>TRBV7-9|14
CASTQVTDSYEQYF
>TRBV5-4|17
CASSLPTGAHLDNEQFF
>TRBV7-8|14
CASSLAASGNTIYF
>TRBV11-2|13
CASSVQFNQPQHF